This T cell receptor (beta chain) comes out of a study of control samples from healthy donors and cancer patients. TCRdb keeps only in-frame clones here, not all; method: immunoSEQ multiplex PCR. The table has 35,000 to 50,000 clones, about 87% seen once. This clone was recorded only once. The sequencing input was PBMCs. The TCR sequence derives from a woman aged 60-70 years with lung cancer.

The CDR3: CASSPGTGIVNVLTF. For the CDR3, the DNA is TGTGCCAGCAGCCCCGGGACAGGGATAGTCAACGTCCTGACTTTC. The chain links TRBV7-9 to TRBJ2-6; 9 bases fit TRBD1. Trimming cost V 5 bases and J 9 bases; bases outside gene matches: 8. Germline values: CDR1 SEHNR, CDR2 FQNEAQ (reference sequence). The CDR3 sequence is 15 residues long. The full variable domain, with the rest looked up from reference TRBV7-9 and TRBJ2-6, is DTGVSQNPRHKITKRGQNVTFRCDPISEHNRLYWYRQTLGQGPEFLTYFQNEAQLEKSRLLSDRFSAERPKGSFSTLEIQRTEQGDSAMYLCASSPGTGIVNVLTFGAGSRLTVL.